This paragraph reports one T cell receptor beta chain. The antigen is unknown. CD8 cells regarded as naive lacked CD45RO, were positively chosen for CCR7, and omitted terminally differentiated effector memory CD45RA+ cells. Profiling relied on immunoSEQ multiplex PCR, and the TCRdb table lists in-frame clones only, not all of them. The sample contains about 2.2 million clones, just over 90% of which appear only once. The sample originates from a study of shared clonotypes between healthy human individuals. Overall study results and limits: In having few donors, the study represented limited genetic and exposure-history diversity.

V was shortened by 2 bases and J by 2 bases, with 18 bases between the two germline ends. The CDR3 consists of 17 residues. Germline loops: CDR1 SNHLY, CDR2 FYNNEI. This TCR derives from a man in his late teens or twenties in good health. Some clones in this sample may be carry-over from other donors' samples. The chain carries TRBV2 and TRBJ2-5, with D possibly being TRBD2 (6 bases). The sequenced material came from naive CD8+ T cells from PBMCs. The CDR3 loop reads CASSEKGVGGIQETQYF. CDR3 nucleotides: TGTGCCAGCAGTGAAAAGGGTGTGGGCGGGATTCAAGAGACCCAGTACTTC.